The source of this TCR beta chain is a study of identical twins. One entry per CDR3 protein, called by TCRdb with MiXCR from the 5' RACE reads. The sample lists hundreds of thousands of distinct CDR3 sequences, around 20% occurring once. These data were also filed under a second study, of T cells expressing NK-cell markers.

The receptor comes from a woman in her late teens or twenties in good health. The sequencing sample was made of PBMCs.

The DNA of the CDR3 is TGTGCCATCAGTGATGTCTACGAGCAGTACTTC. The encoded protein is CAISDVYEQYF. The rearrangement links TRBV10-3 to TRBJ2-7; unclear D gene. This CDR3 has 11 residues. V shed 3 bases and J shed 3 bases, with 3 bases lying between them. Germline V gene data show CDR1 as ENHRY and CDR2 as SYGVKD.